Sequencing of this T cell receptor (beta chain) was carried out in a study of T cell responses to AZD1222 COVID-19 vaccine. Study-level points and caveats: There were mostly white British donors and more females than males, and clonal diversity was possibly underestimated.

Clones were sequenced by immunoSEQ multiplex PCR, and TCRdb holds only the in-frame ones, with some missing. The table includes some 130,000 clones, 80% to 90% detected once. Worth noting for this clone: Its specificity is not known.

Germline V gene sequence: CDR1 SGDLS, CDR2 YYNGEE. The V and J ends lost 3 bases and 1 base, in that order; junction bases with no gene match: 5. This CDR3 region has 16 residues. The specimen was peripheral blood, collected on day 0 of AZD1222 vaccination. The clonotype was recovered from an adult in good health. V usage is TRBV9 and J usage is TRBJ1-3, with 9 bases fitting TRBD1. The CDR3 reads CASSEGQGFSGNTIYF. In nucleotides, the CDR3 is TGTGCCAGCAGCGAGGGACAGGGCTTTTCTGGAAACACCATATATTTT.